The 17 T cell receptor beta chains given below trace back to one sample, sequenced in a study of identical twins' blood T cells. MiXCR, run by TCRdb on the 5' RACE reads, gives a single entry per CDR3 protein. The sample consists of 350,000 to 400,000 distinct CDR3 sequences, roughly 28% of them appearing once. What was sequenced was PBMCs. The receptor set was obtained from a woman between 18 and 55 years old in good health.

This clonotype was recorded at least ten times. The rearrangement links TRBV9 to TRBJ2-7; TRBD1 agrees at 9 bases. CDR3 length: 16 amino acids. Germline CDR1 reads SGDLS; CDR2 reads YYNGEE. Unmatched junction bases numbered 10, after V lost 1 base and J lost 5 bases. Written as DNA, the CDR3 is TGTGCCAGCAGCGTAACCATCGGGACAGGGAACAACGAGCAGTACTTC. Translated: CASSVTIGTGNNEQYF.

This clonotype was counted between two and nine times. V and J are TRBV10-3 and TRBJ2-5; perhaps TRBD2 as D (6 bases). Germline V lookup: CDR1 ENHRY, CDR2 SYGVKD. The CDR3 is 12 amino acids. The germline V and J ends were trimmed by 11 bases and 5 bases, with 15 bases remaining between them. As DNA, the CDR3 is TGTGCCTCGGGGGAAGGACGGGAGACCCAGTACTTC. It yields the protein CASGEGRETQYF.

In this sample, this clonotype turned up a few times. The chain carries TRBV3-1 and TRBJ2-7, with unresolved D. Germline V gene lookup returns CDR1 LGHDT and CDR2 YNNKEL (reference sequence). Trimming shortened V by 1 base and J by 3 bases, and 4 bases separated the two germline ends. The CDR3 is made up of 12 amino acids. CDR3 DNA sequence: TGTGCCAGCAGCCAAGGAGACTACGAGCAGTACTTC. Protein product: CASSQGDYEQYF.

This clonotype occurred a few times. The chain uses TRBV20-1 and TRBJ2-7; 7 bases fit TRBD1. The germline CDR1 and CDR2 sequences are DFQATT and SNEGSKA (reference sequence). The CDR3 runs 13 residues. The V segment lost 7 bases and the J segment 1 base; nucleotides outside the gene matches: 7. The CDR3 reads CSVGLGQSYEQYF. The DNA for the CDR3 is TGCAGTGTCGGTTTGGGACAGTCCTACGAGCAGTACTTC.

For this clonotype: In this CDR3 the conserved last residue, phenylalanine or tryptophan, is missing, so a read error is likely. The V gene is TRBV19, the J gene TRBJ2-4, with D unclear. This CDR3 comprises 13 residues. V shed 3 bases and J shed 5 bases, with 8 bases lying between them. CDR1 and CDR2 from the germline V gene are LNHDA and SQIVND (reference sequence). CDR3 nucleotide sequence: TGTGCCAGTAGTATCGGCCAGGAAAACATTCAGTACCTC. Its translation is CASSIGQENIQYL.

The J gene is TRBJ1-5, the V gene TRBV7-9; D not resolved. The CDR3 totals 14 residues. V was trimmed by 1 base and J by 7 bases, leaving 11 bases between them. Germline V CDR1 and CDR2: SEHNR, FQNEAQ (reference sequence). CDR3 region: CASSLDWVVQPQHF. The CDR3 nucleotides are TGTGCCAGCAGCTTAGATTGGGTTGTCCAGCCCCAGCATTTT.

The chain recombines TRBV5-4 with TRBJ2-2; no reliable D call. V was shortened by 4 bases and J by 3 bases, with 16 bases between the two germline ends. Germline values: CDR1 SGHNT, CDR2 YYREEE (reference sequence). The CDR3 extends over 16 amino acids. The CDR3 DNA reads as TGTGCCAGCAGCGTGGACCCCCCAGCATACACCGGGGAGCTGTTTTTT. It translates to CASSVDPPAYTGELFF.

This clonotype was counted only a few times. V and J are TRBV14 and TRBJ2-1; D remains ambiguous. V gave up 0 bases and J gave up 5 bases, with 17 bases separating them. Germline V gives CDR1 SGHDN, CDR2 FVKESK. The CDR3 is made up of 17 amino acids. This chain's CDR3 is CASSQDPKTPNDNEQFF. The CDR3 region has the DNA TGTGCCAGCAGCCAAGATCCGAAGACCCCGAACGACAATGAGCAGTTCTTC.

The CDR3 reads CASSVGRFSNQPQHF. The CDR3 DNA reads as TGTGCCAGTAGTGTTGGACGATTCAGCAATCAGCCCCAGCATTTT. The chain is built from TRBV19 and TRBJ1-5; D not resolved. The CDR3 is 15 residues long. In germline, CDR1 is LNHDA, CDR2 SQIVND (reference sequence). V lost 5 bases to trimming and J lost 1 base, with 12 bases between them.

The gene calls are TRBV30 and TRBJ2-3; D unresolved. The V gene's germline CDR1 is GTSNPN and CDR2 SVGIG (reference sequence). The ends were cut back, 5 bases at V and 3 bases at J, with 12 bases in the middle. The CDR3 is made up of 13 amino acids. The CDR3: CAWDRQMTDTQYF. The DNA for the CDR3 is TGTGCCTGGGATAGGCAGATGACAGATACGCAGTATTTT. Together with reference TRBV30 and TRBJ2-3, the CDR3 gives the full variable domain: SQTIHQWPATLVQPVGSPLSLECTVEGTSNPNLYWYRQAAGRGLQLLFYSVGIGQISSEVPQNLSASRPQDRQFILSSKKLLLSDSGFYLCAWDRQMTDTQYFGPGTRLTVL.

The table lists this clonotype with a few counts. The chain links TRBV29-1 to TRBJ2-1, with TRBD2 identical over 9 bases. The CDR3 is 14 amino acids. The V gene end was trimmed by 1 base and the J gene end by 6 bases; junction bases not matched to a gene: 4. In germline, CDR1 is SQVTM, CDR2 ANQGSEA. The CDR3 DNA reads TGCAGCGTTGAAGGCACTAGCGGGCGCAATGAGCAGTTCTTC. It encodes CSVEGTSGRNEQFF.

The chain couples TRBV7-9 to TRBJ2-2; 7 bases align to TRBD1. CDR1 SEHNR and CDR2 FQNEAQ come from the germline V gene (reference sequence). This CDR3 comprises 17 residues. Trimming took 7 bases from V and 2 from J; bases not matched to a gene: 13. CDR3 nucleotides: TGTGCCAGCATCACCTCCTCCCGGGACAGCAACACCGGGGAGCTGTTTTTT. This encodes CASITSSRDSNTGELFF.

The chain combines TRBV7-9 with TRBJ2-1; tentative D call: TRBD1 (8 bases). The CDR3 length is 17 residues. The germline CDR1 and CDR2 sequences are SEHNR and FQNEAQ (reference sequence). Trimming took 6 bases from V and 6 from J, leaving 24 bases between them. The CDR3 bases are TGTGCCAGCAGTACTACAGGGGGGGGCGGGAGACCCAATGAGCAGTTCTTC. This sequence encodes CASSTTGGGGRPNEQFF.

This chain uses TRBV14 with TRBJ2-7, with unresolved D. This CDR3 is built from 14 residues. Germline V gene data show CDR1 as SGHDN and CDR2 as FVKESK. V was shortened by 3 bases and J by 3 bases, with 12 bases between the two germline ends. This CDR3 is CASSHGQRGYEQYF. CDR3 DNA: TGTGCCAGCAGCCACGGTCAGCGAGGCTACGAGCAGTACTTC.

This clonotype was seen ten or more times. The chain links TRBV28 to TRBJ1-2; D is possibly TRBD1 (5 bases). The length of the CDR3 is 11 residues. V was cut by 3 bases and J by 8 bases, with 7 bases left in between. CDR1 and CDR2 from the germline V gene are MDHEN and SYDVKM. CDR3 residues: CASSFRGGYTF. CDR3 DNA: TGTGCCAGCAGTTTCCGGGGCGGCTACACCTTC.

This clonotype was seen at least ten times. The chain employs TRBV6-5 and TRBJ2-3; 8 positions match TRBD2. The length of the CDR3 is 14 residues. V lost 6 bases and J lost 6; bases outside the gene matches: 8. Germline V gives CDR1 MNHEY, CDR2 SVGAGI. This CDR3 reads CASRQSGGSDTQYF. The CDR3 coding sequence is TGTGCCAGCAGACAATCGGGGGGGTCGGATACGCAGTATTTT.

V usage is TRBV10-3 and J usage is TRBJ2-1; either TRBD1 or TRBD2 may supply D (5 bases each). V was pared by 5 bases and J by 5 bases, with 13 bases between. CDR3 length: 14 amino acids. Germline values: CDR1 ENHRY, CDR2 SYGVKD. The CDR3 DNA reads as TGTGCCATCAGTTCCAGTCGGGGACACAATGAGCAGTTCTTC. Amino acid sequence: CAISSSRGHNEQFF.